Listed here are 13 T cell receptor beta chains from one sample, sequenced in a study of CD8 T cells in Susac syndrome. Random hexamers primed reverse transcription of about 0.5 to 1 ug RNA. TCRdb fed the immunoSEQ multiplex PCR reads into MiXCR, producing one record per CDR3 protein. The table lists about 130,000 distinct CDR3 sequences, around 85% of them singletons. Sequencing input: CD8+ T cells from PBMCs. The receptors were gathered from a human donor with multiple sclerosis.

This clonotype has a single count. The chain employs TRBV27 and TRBJ2-1, with 8 bases fitting TRBD2. CDR1 is MNHEY and CDR2 is SMNVEV in the germline V gene (reference sequence). Trimming took 7 bases from V and 2 from J; bases not matched to a gene: 7. The CDR3 has 15 amino acids. CDR3 in amino acids: CASNLGGGPYNEQFF. CDR3 DNA: TGTGCCAGCAACCTGGGCGGGGGGCCCTACAATGAGCAGTTCTTC.

The chain recombines TRBV19 with TRBJ2-5; D might be TRBD1 (6 bases). CDR3 length: 12 residues. CDR1 is LNHDA, CDR2 SQIVND, per germline (reference sequence). Trimming cost V 8 bases and J 1 base, with 8 bases left between them. CDR3 nucleotide sequence: TGTGCCAGTGAGGACAGCCAAGAGACCCAGTACTTC. Protein: CASEDSQETQYF.

This clonotype has only a few counts. J is TRBJ2-1 and V is TRBV24-1; D not certain. Germline CDR1 is KGHDR and CDR2 is SFDVKD. The CDR3 has 11 amino acids. V was trimmed by 4 bases and J by 9 bases, leaving 6 bases between them. Here the CDR3 DNA reads TGTGCCACCAGTGAGTGGGGTGAGCAGTTCTTC. Translation: CATSEWGEQFF.

This clonotype was seen once. The CDR3 sequence is CASSFSAGGATEAFF. The DNA for the CDR3 is TGTGCCAGCAGCTTCTCGGCAGGCGGGGCCACTGAAGCTTTCTTT. The genes are TRBV9 and TRBJ1-1; TRBD1 is a possible D gene (5 bases). The CDR3 is made up of 15 amino acids. Germline CDR1 SGDLS, CDR2 YYNGEE. V lost 4 bases and J 4 bases, leaving 17 bases between the germline ends.

The J gene is TRBJ1-1, the V gene TRBV6-1; D not resolved. This CDR3 spans 11 amino acids. V was clipped by 7 bases and J by 2 bases, with 5 bases between them. Per germline, CDR1 MNHNS and CDR2 SASEGT. Here the CDR3 DNA reads TGTGCCAGCATGGTAAACACTGAAGCTTTCTTT. It codes for CASMVNTEAFF.

The V and J genes are TRBV9 and TRBJ2-2; no reliable D call. Per germline, CDR1 SGDLS and CDR2 YYNGEE. The V end was cut by 5 bases, the J end by 2 bases, with 7 bases between. The CDR3 extends over 13 amino acids. The CDR3 sequence: CASRGSNTGELFF. In nucleotides, the CDR3 is TGTGCCAGCAGAGGTTCTAACACCGGGGAGCTGTTTTTT.

J is TRBJ2-4 and V is TRBV6-2 or TRBV6-3, with 9 bases identical to TRBD1. Per the germline V gene, CDR1 is MNHEY and CDR2 is SVGEGT. This CDR3 spans 17 amino acids. Losses at the gene ends were 6 bases for V and 7 bases for J; bases not matched to a gene: 16. The CDR3 DNA reads TGTGCCAGCAGCTACGACGGACAGGGGCTTCTTGGGAACATTCAGTACTTC. It yields the protein CASSYDGQGLLGNIQYF.

The chain has TRBV4-1 and TRBJ1-5, with D tentatively TRBD1 (5 bases). This CDR3 region has 16 residues. In germline, CDR1 is MGHRA, CDR2 YSYEKL. The ends were cut back, 2 bases at V and 3 bases at J, with 14 bases in the middle. The DNA of the CDR3 is TGCGCCAGCAGCCAACCCTGGGGGGGGTCCAATCAGCCCCAGCATTTT. Protein product: CASSQPWGGSNQPQHF.

In regard to this clonotype: The junction and the germline gene differ at one end; a read error may be behind it. V is TRBV13 and J is TRBJ2-7, with D unclear. Germline V CDR1 and CDR2: PRHDT, FYEKMQ (reference sequence). The CDR3 length is 15 residues. CDR3 loop: CASSLGSGDSYEQYF. CDR3 bases: TGTGCCAGCAGCCTAGGGTCTGGGGACTCCTACGAGCAGTACTTC.

The V call is TRBV27, the J call TRBJ2-7; D is unclear. The germline V gene encodes CDR1 MNHEY and CDR2 SMNVEV (reference sequence). Between the trimmed V and J ends, which lost 3 bases and 0 bases, there was a span of 9 bases. The CDR3 has 14 amino acids. The CDR3, as DNA: TGTGCCAGCAGTTTTATCGGTCCCTCCTACGAGCAGTACTTC. Translating it yields CASSFIGPSYEQYF.

The rearrangement uses TRBV7-9 and TRBJ2-7; 8 bases are shared with TRBD2. Trimming cost V 3 bases and J 5 bases; bases outside gene matches: 0. CDR1 is SEHNR, CDR2 FQNEAQ, per germline (reference sequence). This CDR3 comprises 12 residues. The CDR3 sequence is CASSLGLDEQYV. The CDR3 DNA reads as TGTGCCAGCAGCTTGGGACTAGACGAGCAGTACGTC.

V and J are TRBV20-1 and TRBJ2-7; D call uncertain. Germline V lookup: CDR1 DFQATT, CDR2 SNEGSKA (reference sequence). This CDR3 is built from 14 residues. V was trimmed by 1 base and J by 3 bases, leaving 13 bases between them. The CDR3, as DNA: TGCAGTGCTAGAGGATTGGCGACCGACTACGAGCAGTACTTC. Translation gives CSARGLATDYEQYF.

This chain connects TRBV7-9 to TRBJ2-1; 10 bases fit TRBD2. The CDR3 spans 15 residues. J was trimmed by 5 bases and V by 4 bases; bases with no gene match: 5. The germline gives CDR1 SEHNR, CDR2 FQNEAQ (reference sequence). The CDR3: CASSSLAGVDNEQFF. In DNA form, the CDR3 reads TGTGCCAGCAGCTCCCTAGCGGGAGTCGACAATGAGCAGTTCTTC.